Sequencing of this TCR beta chain was carried out in a study of CD4+ T cells in melanoma. Points on this clone: The antigen remains undetermined.

Study-level points and caveats: CD8+ T cell, macrophage and B cell function reportedly correlated with neoantigen-specific CD4+ T cells. Neoantigen-specific CD4+ T cells in melanoma reportedly had diverse differentiation states.

Trimming at V came to 8 bases and at J to 4 bases, leaving 9 bases not matched to a gene. CDR1 and CDR2 from the germline V gene are SEHNR and FQNEAQ (reference sequence). This CDR3 has 14 amino acids. The method was immunoSEQ multiplex PCR; TCRdb's version includes in-frame clones alone and lacks a portion of them. The sample holds 90,000 to 130,000 clones, approximately 92% seen once. The sample taken for sequencing was peripheral blood. This receptor was taken from a human donor with melanoma. The chain is built from TRBV7-9 and TRBJ2-3, with 7 positions matching TRBD1. CDR3 loop: CASPEGAGPDTQYF. In nucleotides, the CDR3 is TGTGCCAGCCCTGAGGGGGCCGGGCCAGATACGCAGTATTTT. Looking up the rest from reference TRBV7-9 and TRBJ2-3 gives the full variable domain: DTGVSQNPRHKITKRGQNVTFRCDPISEHNRLYWYRQTLGQGPEFLTYFQNEAQLEKSRLLSDRFSAERPKGSFSTLEIQRTEQGDSAMYLCASPEGAGPDTQYFGPGTRLTVL.